The present entry profiles one T cell receptor (beta chain) with its context. The antigen remains undetermined. The CDR3 is 13 residues long. V was trimmed by 8 bases and J by 2 bases, leaving 10 bases between them. CDR1 LNHDA and CDR2 SQIVND come from the germline V gene (reference sequence). The sample originates from a study of cytomegalovirus exposure and HLA in healthy donors. Findings of the study overall: There were some public TCRs occurring in many donors, but most TCR sequences were rare. One variant, a missense change in DCLRE1C, was linked in a later analysis to TCR beta V- and J-gene trimming. Per a later analysis, about 17,000 TCR beta sequences showed association with HLA alleles at 0.05 false discovery rate.

PCR primers comprised 60 Vbeta and 13 Jbeta primers. Clones were sequenced by immunoSEQ multiplex PCR, and TCRdb holds only the in-frame ones, with some missing. The sample has about 140,000 clones; 77% are singletons. The receptor was isolated from a female donor in good health and CMV-seronegative. The sequenced sample consisted of PBMCs. The chain employs TRBV19 and TRBJ1-5, with D possibly TRBD1 on 5 matching bases. The CDR3 region is CASHGGGNQPQHF. Here the CDR3 DNA reads TGTGCCAGTCACGGGGGAGGCAATCAGCCCCAGCATTTT.